This is a list of T cell receptor beta chains from one sample in a study of cytomegalovirus exposure and HLA in healthy donors. The data were produced by immunoSEQ multiplex PCR, yet TCRdb's version contains in-frame clones alone and is incomplete. The repertoire holds 150,000 to 200,000 clones, with roughly 85% as singletons. The sequencing input was PBMCs. Every receptor here comes from a man aged 18 to 30 in good health and CMV-seropositive. CDR3s include the opening cysteine and the closing phenylalanine or tryptophan. D genes are given only for firm matches. Clone size is stated in some rows and not others, as once, few, many or a class when expanded.

. | TRBJ2-5 | TRBV13 | . | CASSPSSGGGAVRETQYF | TGTGCCAGCAGCCCCTCGTCGGGTGGGGGGGCCGTCAGAGAGACCCAGTACTTC
TRBD2 | TRBJ2-7 | TRBV4-1 | . | CASRQESGGNYEQYF | TGCGCCAGCAGACAAGAAAGCGGGGGAAACTACGAGCAGTACTTC
. | TRBJ2-7 | TRBV6-1 | . | CASRGQMHSYEQYF | TGTGCCAGCAGGGGGCAGATGCACTCCTACGAGCAGTACTTC
TRBD1 | TRBJ2-2 | TRBV5-4 | . | CASTHSRDRSTGELFF | TGTGCCAGCACCCATTCCCGGGACAGGTCGACCGGGGAGCTGTTTTTT
TRBD1 | TRBJ1-4 | TRBV27 | . | CASSSSGTVNEKLFF | TGTGCCAGCAGTTCCTCCGGGACAGTAAATGAAAAACTGTTTTTT
. | TRBJ2-1 | TRBV5-4 | . | CASTETGDSYNEQFF | TGTGCCAGCACCGAAACCGGGGACTCCTACAATGAGCAGTTCTTC
. | TRBJ2-7 | TRBV6-6 | . | CASSYSNEQYF | TGTGCCAGCAGTTACTCGAACGAGCAGTACTTC
TRBD1 | TRBJ1-6 | TRBV29-1 | . | CSVAQGAGSPLHF | TGCAGCGTGGCACAGGGGGCTGGGTCACCCCTCCACTTT
. | TRBJ2-1 | TRBV29-1 | . | CSERAGVWNEQFF | TGCAGCGAGAGAGCGGGCGTATGGAATGAGCAGTTCTTC
TRBD1 | TRBJ1-5 | TRBV19 | . | CASSIAGGNQPQHF | TGTGCCAGTAGTATAGCAGGGGGTAATCAGCCCCAGCATTTT
. | TRBJ2-5 | TRBV18 | . | CASSPDRETQYF | TGTGCCAGCTCACCGGACAGAGAGACCCAGTACTTC
TRBD1 | TRBJ2-5 | TRBV5-6 | . | CASSFYGQGEETQYF | TGTGCCAGCAGCTTCTATGGACAGGGAGAAGAGACCCAGTACTTC
TRBD1 | TRBJ1-1 | TRBV10-3 | few | CAISVTGGDTEAFF | TGTGCCATCAGCGTGACAGGGGGGGACACTGAAGCTTTCTTT
TRBD1 | TRBJ2-7 | TRBV5-1 | . | CASSWTGNPYEQYF | TGCGCCAGCAGCTGGACAGGCAATCCCTACGAGCAGTACTTC
TRBD1 | TRBJ2-7 | TRBV30 | . | CAWSLWTGGSYEQYF | TGTGCCTGGAGTCTTTGGACAGGGGGTAGCTACGAGCAGTACTTC
. | TRBJ1-2 | TRBV30 | . | CAWSSGVGYTF | TGTGCCTGGAGTAGCGGTGTCGGCTACACCTTC
. | TRBJ1-2 | TRBV7-9 | . | CASSTTGIGYGYTF | TGTGCCAGCAGCACAACAGGGATCGGCTATGGCTACACCTTC
. | TRBJ2-2 | TRBV7-2 | . | CASSSRTDTGELFF | TGTGCCAGCAGCTCTAGGACAGACACCGGGGAGCTGTTTTTT
TRBD1 | TRBJ1-5 | TRBV30 | once | CAWSTGQGAYEPQHF | TGTGCCTGGAGTACCGGACAGGGGGCATATGAGCCCCAGCATTTT
TRBD2 | TRBJ2-7 | TRBV5-4 | . | CASSSTSGGASPLEQYF | TGTGCCAGCAGCTCGACTAGCGGGGGGGCTAGTCCCCTCGAGCAGTACTTC
TRBD2 | TRBJ2-5 | TRBV10-3 | . | CAISGGLASQETQYF | TGTGCCATCAGTGGGGGACTAGCGAGTCAAGAGACCCAGTACTTC
. | TRBJ2-5 | TRBV9 | . | CASSVSGGKETQYF | TGTGCCAGCAGCGTCTCCGGAGGGAAAGAGACCCAGTACTTC
. | TRBJ2-7 | TRBV6-6 | . | CASSPTVNEQYF | TGTGCCAGCAGCCCAACGGTCAACGAGCAGTACTTC
TRBD1 | TRBJ1-2 | TRBV18 | . | CASSPIMAGGNYGYTF | TGTGCCAGCTCACCTATAATGGCAGGGGGAAACTATGGCTACACCTTC
. | TRBJ1-5 | TRBV5-1 | . | CAGSLIPGDNQPQHF | TGCGCCGGCAGCTTAATCCCCGGGGACAATCAGCCCCAGCATTTT
TRBD2 | TRBJ2-7 | TRBV5-1 | . | CASSSHSGGAPGEQYF | TGCGCCAGCAGCTCTCATTCGGGGGGGGCGCCGGGAGAGCAGTACTTC
. | TRBJ2-5 | TRBV6-5 | once | CATAFGGSETQYF | TGTGCCACAGCGTTTGGGGGGTCAGAGACCCAGTACTTC
TRBD1 | TRBJ1-4 | TRBV10-1 | . | CASSRDRGGEKLFF | TGCGCCAGCAGCCGGGACAGGGGAGGTGAAAAACTGTTTTTT
. | TRBJ1-1 | TRBV4-1 | . | CASSQTPGSPNTEAFF | TGCGCCAGCAGCCAAACCCCGGGAAGTCCGAACACTGAAGCTTTCTTT